A single sample gave rise to the 25 T cell receptor beta chains below, sequenced in a study of T cells in Graves' hyperthyroidism and ophthalmopathy. Authors of the study amplified TCR beta CDR3 regions from RNA transcripts. Researchers ran a first-round RT-PCR on the TCR CDR3 using the HTBI primer set. TCRdb reprocessed the multiplex PCR reads via MiXCR and lists one record per CDR3 protein. Altogether a few hundred thousand distinct CDR3 sequences are present, roughly 15% being singletons, with the ten largest covering approximately 5.8%. The sample taken for sequencing was blood. These receptors all come from a woman aged 18-29 years with Graves' hyperthyroidism.

This clonotype was detected ten times or more. J is TRBJ2-5 and V is TRBV12-3 or TRBV12-4, with TRBD1 as a possible D gene (5 bases). Trimming removed 3 bases at V and 5 bases at J, with 16 bases between. The CDR3 is 15 residues long. CDR3 residues: CASSLGQGSEETQYF. CDR3 DNA sequence: TGTGCCAGCAGTTTGGGCCAGGGATCGGAGGAGACCCAGTACTTC.

This clonotype was found many times. CDR3 sequence (DNA): TGTGCCAGCAGGCCCCTCCTCCGGGACAGGGGGCTGGTAGACTATGGCTACACCTTC. Translating it yields CASRPLLRDRGLVDYGYTF. V gene TRBV28 combines with J gene TRBJ1-2; TRBD1 matches at 12 bases. The germline CDR1 and CDR2 sequences are MDHEN and SYDVKM. The trim removed 6 bases at V and 3 bases at J, leaving 17 bases unmatched. This CDR3 is 19 amino acids long.

This clonotype was found a few times. The gene calls are TRBV9 and TRBJ2-2, with D perhaps being TRBD1 or TRBD2 (5 bases each). Germline V gives CDR1 SGDLS, CDR2 YYNGEE. This CDR3 is built from 15 residues. Trimming cost V 4 bases and J 6 bases, with 16 bases left between them. CDR3 amino acids: CASSPGTIRAGELFF. DNA for the CDR3: TGTGCCAGCAGCCCCGGGACCATAAGGGCCGGGGAGCTGTTTTTT.

This chain uses TRBV20-1 with TRBJ2-3, with TRBD2 matching over 12 bases. From germline, CDR1 is DFQATT and CDR2 SNEGSKA (reference sequence). V lost 2 bases, J lost 6 bases, and 9 bases stayed unmatched. There are 16 residues in the CDR3. The CDR3 DNA reads as TGCAGTGCTAGAACCCGACTAGCGGGAGTTTCTGATACGCAGTATTTT. Translated, it gives CSARTRLAGVSDTQYF.

This clonotype has a count of ten or more. The CDR3 loop reads CSASQGAQGEQYF. CDR3 in DNA: TGCAGTGCTAGCCAGGGGGCGCAAGGCGAGCAGTACTTC. The chain links TRBV20-1 to TRBJ2-7, with 8 nucleotides matching TRBD1. Trimming removed 3 bases from V and 6 bases from J; junction bases left unmatched: 7. CDR1 DFQATT and CDR2 SNEGSKA come from the germline V gene (reference sequence). This CDR3 has 13 amino acids.

This clonotype was observed at least ten times. The chain couples TRBV20-1 to TRBJ2-3; D is unclear. This CDR3 has 13 amino acids. Trimming pared 6 bases from V and 9 bases from J, leaving 19 bases between. Germline V gene sequence: CDR1 DFQATT, CDR2 SNEGSKA (reference sequence). The chain's CDR3 is CSALQVPSGTQYF. In DNA, the CDR3 is TGCAGTGCACTTCAAGTACCGTCAGGAACGCAGTATTTT.

CDR3 DNA: TGTGCCAGCAGTGCAATCCGGGACAGGGGGAATTCACCCCTCCACTTT. Translation gives CASSAIRDRGNSPLHF. The chain uses TRBV2 and TRBJ1-6, with 11 bases identical to TRBD1. The V gene end was trimmed by 4 bases and the J gene end by 7 bases; junction bases not matched to a gene: 6. The CDR3 length is 16 residues. Per the germline V gene, CDR1 is SNHLY and CDR2 is FYNNEI.

This clonotype was seen many times. The chain has TRBV20-1 and TRBJ2-7; 8 nucleotides agree with TRBD1. There are 13 residues in the CDR3. Germline trimming cut 2 bases from V and 3 bases from J; bases unmatched to any gene: 3. Germline CDR1 reads DFQATT; CDR2 reads SNEGSKA (reference sequence). DNA for the CDR3: TGCAGTGCTAGACCAGGGGGCGGCTACGAGCAGTACTTC. Protein product: CSARPGGGYEQYF.

There are a few counts of this clonotype. This chain uses TRBV6-2 or TRBV6-3 with TRBJ1-5; D perhaps matches TRBD1 (5 bases). Per germline, CDR1 MNHEY and CDR2 SVGEGT. Trimming cost V 2 bases and J 6 bases, with 11 bases left between them. The length of the CDR3 is 14 residues. CDR3 in amino acids: CASSYGGAGQPQHF. CDR3 nucleotides: TGTGCCAGCAGTTACGGGGGAGCGGGTCAGCCCCAGCATTTT.

In its sample, this clonotype was seen a few times. The chain employs TRBV25-1 and TRBJ1-4, with D hard to call. This CDR3 has 13 amino acids. The ends were cut back, 1 base at V and 8 bases at J, with 8 bases in the middle. The V gene's germline CDR1 is MGHDK and CDR2 SYGVNS. This CDR3 is CASSELGEEKLFF. CDR3 nucleotides: TGTGCCAGCAGTGAATTGGGAGAGGAAAAACTGTTTTTT.

There are many counts of this clonotype. This chain joins TRBV3-1 and TRBJ1-1; 8 nucleotides agree with TRBD1. CDR3 length: 14 residues. V was pared by 4 bases and J by 1 base, with 2 bases of the junction left unmatched. The V gene's germline CDR1 is LGHDT and CDR2 YNNKEL (reference sequence). The CDR3 DNA reads as TGTGCCAGCAGCCCGACAGGGGAGAACACTGAAGCTTTCTTT. Translating it yields CASSPTGENTEAFF.

This clonotype was recorded at least ten times. This chain uses TRBV11-2 with TRBJ2-7; unclear D gene. The CDR3 loop spans 17 amino acids. CDR1 is SGHAT, CDR2 FQNNGV, per germline. V was pared by 4 bases and J by 4 bases, with 23 bases between. The CDR3 DNA reads TGTGCCAGCAGCTCTCACATGAGACTCTCCCCGGCGTACGAGCAGTACTTC. Translating gives CASSSHMRLSPAYEQYF.

This clonotype was recorded a few times. This chain joins TRBV29-1 and TRBJ2-5; tentatively, D is TRBD2 (5 bases). CDR3 size: 13 residues. Germline V lookup: CDR1 SQVTM, CDR2 ANQGSEA. V dropped 4 bases and J dropped 7 bases, with 16 bases sitting between them. The CDR3 DNA is TGCAGCGTTGGGAGAATACAAGAGGGGACCCAGTACTTC. This gives the protein CSVGRIQEGTQYF.

This clonotype was seen a few times. The V call is TRBV5-6, the J call TRBJ2-2; D ambiguous. Germline-derived CDR1 and CDR2 are SGHDT and YYEEEE. V was cut by 3 bases and J by 0 bases, with 12 bases left in between. The length of the CDR3 is 16 residues. CDR3 in amino acids: CASSSRPKTNTGELFF. As DNA, the CDR3 is TGTGCCAGCAGCTCCCGACCGAAGACGAACACCGGGGAGCTGTTTTTT. Supplemented by reference TRBV5-6 and TRBJ2-2, the full variable domain reads DAGVTQSPTHLIKTRGQQVTLRCSPKSGHDTVSWYQQALGQGPQFIFQYYEEEERQRGNFPDRFSGHQFPNYSSELNVNALLLGDSALYLCASSSRPKTNTGELFFGEGSRLTVL.

This clonotype appeared many times. The chain couples TRBV27 to TRBJ1-5; D uncertain. CDR3 size: 15 residues. V gave up 5 bases and J gave up 6 bases, with 17 bases separating them. Looked up from germline, CDR1 is MNHEY and CDR2 is SMNVEV (reference sequence). CDR3 protein: CASSPTPQRGQPQHF. CDR3 sequence (DNA): TGTGCCAGCAGTCCTACCCCGCAACGCGGTCAGCCCCAGCATTTT.

The chain recombines TRBV4-3 with TRBJ1-4, with a possible D match to TRBD1 (5 bases). CDR3 length: 16 amino acids. V lost 0 bases and J lost 6, with 14 bases in between. Per germline, CDR1 LGHNA and CDR2 YSLEER. CDR3 protein: CASSQDARVGDEKLFF. As DNA, the CDR3 is TGCGCCAGCAGCCAAGATGCCAGGGTGGGGGATGAAAAACTGTTTTTT.

The chain links TRBV5-5 to TRBJ1-6, with 12 bases lining up with TRBD1. CDR3 length: 17 amino acids. Germline CDR1 and CDR2: SGHKS and YYEKEE (reference sequence). Unmatched junction bases numbered 7, after V lost 0 bases and J lost 9 bases. The CDR3 spells CASSLEAGQGALSPLHF. The CDR3 DNA reads TGTGCCAGCAGCTTGGAAGCGGGACAGGGGGCCCTTTCACCCCTCCACTTT.

The DNA of the CDR3 is TGTGCCAGCAGTACTTCAAGGGCTAATCAGCCCCAGCATTTT. Translating gives CASSTSRANQPQHF. The chain carries TRBV6-6 and TRBJ1-5; D is unresolved. CDR1 is MNHNY, CDR2 SVGAGI, per germline (reference sequence). CDR3 length: 14 amino acids. Trimming removed 5 bases from V and 4 bases from J, with 12 bases in between.

This clonotype occurred many times. The genes are TRBV28 and TRBJ1-4; 7 nucleotides agree with TRBD1. The V gene's germline CDR1 is MDHEN and CDR2 SYDVKM. With 4 bases clipped from V and 4 bases from J, the junction kept 6 bases outside the gene matches. This CDR3 is 15 amino acids long. The CDR3: CASSSRGRNNEKLFF. The CDR3 nucleotides are TGTGCCAGCAGTTCAAGGGGGCGGAATAATGAAAAACTGTTTTTT.

The chain combines TRBV30 with TRBJ1-5; D call uncertain. This CDR3 has 13 amino acids. Between the trimmed V and J ends, which lost 0 bases and 7 bases, there was a span of 10 bases. Germline V gene lookup returns CDR1 GTSNPN and CDR2 SVGIG (reference sequence). CDR3 loop: CAWSVVGRQPQHF. The CDR3 coding sequence is TGTGCCTGGAGTGTGGTGGGTAGGCAGCCCCAGCATTTT.

The table lists this clonotype with many counts. This chain uses TRBV30 with TRBJ1-6; a possible D gene is TRBD1 (5 bases). Deletions cut 4 bases from V and 6 bases from J, with 13 bases between. CDR1 is GTSNPN, CDR2 SVGIG, per germline (reference sequence). There are 14 residues in the CDR3. The chain's CDR3 is CAWTLDSTNSPLHF. CDR3 nucleotide sequence: TGTGCCTGGACTTTAGACAGCACTAATTCACCCCTCCACTTT.

In this sample, this clonotype turned up many times. This rearrangement joins TRBV6-1 to TRBJ1-1; TRBD1 agrees at 9 bases. Germline V lookup: CDR1 MNHNS, CDR2 SASEGT. V was clipped by 4 bases and J by 1 base; unmatched bases: 4. The CDR3 contains 15 residues. Written as DNA, the CDR3 is TGTGCCAGCAGTGGGGGACAGGGACAGAACACTGAAGCTTTCTTT. Translated, it gives CASSGGQGQNTEAFF.

This clonotype was detected only a few times. This chain links TRBV11-3 with TRBJ2-2, with D tentatively TRBD2 (5 bases). CDR1 and CDR2 from the germline V gene are SGHNT and YENEEA. This CDR3 is built from 12 residues. With 5 bases removed from V and 7 bases from J, the gap between germline ends came to 8 bases. The CDR3 nucleotides read TGTGCCAGCAGCGAGGGTTTCGGGGAGCTGTTTTTT. Its translation: CASSEGFGELFF. Together with reference TRBV11-3 and TRBJ2-2, the CDR3 gives the full variable domain: EAGVVQSPRYKIIEKKQPVAFWCNPISGHNTLYWYLQNLGQGPELLIRYENEEAVDDSQLPKDRFSAERLKGVDSTLKIQPAELGDSAVYLCASSEGFGELFFGEGSRLTVL.

This clonotype was observed many times. The J gene is TRBJ2-1, the V gene TRBV3-1, with a possible D match to TRBD2 (6 bases). Germline V gives CDR1 LGHDT, CDR2 YNNKEL (reference sequence). This CDR3 region has 15 residues. The V and J ends lost 5 bases and 0 bases respectively, with 11 bases between them. Here the CDR3 reads CASSSRDFSYNEQFF. CDR3 nucleotides: TGTGCCAGCAGCTCCCGGGACTTCTCCTACAATGAGCAGTTCTTC.

For this clonotype: A much larger clone lies a single base off, so this may be a read error. The CDR3 carries no conserved terminal phenylalanine or tryptophan, so it likely arises from a read error. The chain uses TRBV28 and TRBJ1-1; 7 bases are shared with TRBD1. J was trimmed by 5 bases and V by 6 bases; bases with no gene match: 9. The CDR3 sequence is 14 residues long. Germline V CDR1 and CDR2: MDHEN, SYDVKM. The CDR3 DNA reads as TGTGCCAGCAGATCAGGGGGTAGCTTGACTGAAGCTTTCCTT. This translates into CASRSGGSLTEAFL.